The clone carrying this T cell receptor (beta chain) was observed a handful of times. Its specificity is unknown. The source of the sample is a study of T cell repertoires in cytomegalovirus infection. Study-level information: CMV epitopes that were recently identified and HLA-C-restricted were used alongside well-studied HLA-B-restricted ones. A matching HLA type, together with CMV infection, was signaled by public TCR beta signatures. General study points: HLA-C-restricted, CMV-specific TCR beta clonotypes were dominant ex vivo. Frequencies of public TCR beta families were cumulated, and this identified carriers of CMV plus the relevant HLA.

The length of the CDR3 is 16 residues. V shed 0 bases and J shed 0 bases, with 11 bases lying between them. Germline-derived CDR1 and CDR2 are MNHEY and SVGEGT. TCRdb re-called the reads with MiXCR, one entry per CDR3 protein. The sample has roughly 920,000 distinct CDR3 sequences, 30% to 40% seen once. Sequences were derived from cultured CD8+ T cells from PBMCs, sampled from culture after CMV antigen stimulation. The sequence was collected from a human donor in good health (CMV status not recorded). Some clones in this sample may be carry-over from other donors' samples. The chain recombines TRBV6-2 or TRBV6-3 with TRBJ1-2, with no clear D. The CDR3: CASSYSSGGTNYGYTF. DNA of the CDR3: TGTGCCAGCAGTTACTCGAGCGGCGGAACTAACTATGGCTACACCTTC.